A single sample is the source of the 24 T cell receptor beta chains below, sequenced in a study of molecular identifiers for immune sequencing clone quantification. MiXCR, applied by TCRdb to the PCR reads, yields one record per CDR3 protein. Counted here are around 40,000 distinct CDR3 sequences, 19% occurring once; the ten biggest clones make up roughly 1%. The sequencing input was naive CD8+ T cells from blood, with Jurkat cell RNA spiked in. Specified subset: FACS-sorted CD8+CD4-CCR7+CD45RA+ naive T cells. The receptors shown here come from a human donor in good health. Some libraries in this study had Jurkat cell RNA spiked in.

As to this clonotype: This may be a read error: a much more frequent sequence differs by one nucleotide. Here the CDR3 omits its conserved ending phenylalanine or tryptophan, so a read error is the likely source. The chain has TRBV29-1 and TRBJ2-5; the D is unclear. Trimming took 5 bases from V and 5 from J, leaving 18 bases between them. Germline CDR1 and CDR2: SQVTM and ANQGSEA. The CDR3 totals 14 residues. In DNA, the CDR3 is TGCAGCGTTCAACTACCTCGGCTTTTGGAGACCCAGTACTCC. As protein: CSVQLPRLLETQYS.

This clonotype was counted at least ten times. This chain connects TRBV27 to TRBJ2-3, with D perhaps TRBD2 (5 bases). CDR3 length: 15 residues. Trimming cost V 4 bases and J 0 bases, with 11 bases left between them. The germline CDR1 and CDR2 sequences are MNHEY and SMNVEV (reference sequence). The CDR3 loop reads CASSYRDPSTDTQYF. The DNA for the CDR3 is TGTGCCAGCAGTTATCGGGATCCTAGCACAGATACGCAGTATTTT.

To note about this clonotype: This may stem from a read error, because a much larger clone lies one nucleotide away. The rearrangement links TRBV5-4 to TRBJ1-1, with a possible D match to TRBD1 (5 bases). CDR1 SGHNT and CDR2 YYREEE come from the germline V gene (reference sequence). The CDR3 is made up of 14 amino acids. CDR3 amino acids: CASSFRGGHTEALF. CDR3 DNA: TGTGCCAGCAGCTTCCGGGGGGGTCACACTGAAGCTCTCTTT.

Many counts were recorded for this clonotype. This chain uses TRBV28 with TRBJ2-3, with 10 bases fitting TRBD2. V was clipped by 1 base and J by 4 bases; unmatched bases: 14. The germline CDR1 and CDR2 sequences are MDHEN and SYDVKM. This CDR3 spans 19 amino acids. This chain's CDR3 is CASSLSGSALAGDPDTQYF. The CDR3 region has the DNA TGTGCCAGCAGTTTATCGGGATCCGCGCTAGCGGGAGATCCAGATACGCAGTATTTT.

The rearrangement joins TRBV6-4 to TRBJ1-1; D gene uncertain. The ends were cut back, 5 bases at V and 8 bases at J, with 12 bases in the middle. The CDR3 has 12 amino acids. The germline V gene encodes CDR1 MRHNA and CDR2 SNTAGT. CDR3 sequence reads: CASSTTGIEAFF. CDR3 in DNA: TGTGCCAGCAGTACAACCGGGATAGAAGCTTTCTTT.

This clonotype was seen repeatedly, ten times or more. This chain uses TRBV6-2 or TRBV6-3 with TRBJ2-7; unclear D gene. Trimming cost V 2 bases and J 6 bases, with 11 bases left between them. The CDR3 length is 13 residues. CDR1 MNHEY and CDR2 SVGEGT come from the germline V gene. The CDR3 region has the DNA TGTGCCAGCAGTTACCCCCACGGTCTCGAGCAGTACTTC. Translating it yields CASSYPHGLEQYF.

This clonotype was seen many times. V and J are TRBV18 and TRBJ2-3, with TRBD2 matching over 11 bases. CDR1 and CDR2 (germline): KGHSH, LQKENI. The CDR3 is 17 amino acids. J gave up 0 bases and V 3 bases, and 5 bases lay outside the gene matches. CDR3 amino acids: CASSPITSGSSTDTQYF. The CDR3, as DNA: TGTGCCAGCTCACCTATTACTAGCGGGAGTAGCACAGATACGCAGTATTTT.

A few counts support this clonotype. The genes are TRBV20-1 and TRBJ2-7, with D unclear. The V gene lost 3 bases and the J gene lost 2 bases, with 11 bases spanning the gap. Germline V CDR1 and CDR2: DFQATT, SNEGSKA (reference sequence). The CDR3 has 13 residues. CDR3 protein: CSASHKDAYEQYF. CDR3 sequence (DNA): TGCAGTGCTAGTCATAAGGACGCCTACGAGCAGTACTTC.

This clonotype occurred many times. This sequence joins TRBV13 and TRBJ1-4; 7 bases line up with TRBD1. Germline assignment: CDR1 PRHDT and CDR2 FYEKMQ (reference sequence). V dropped 0 bases and J dropped 4; count of bases not matched to a gene: 5. The CDR3 contains 16 residues. The CDR3 DNA reads TGTGCCAGCAGCTTAGGAACAGGGGTCGGTAATGAAAAACTGTTTTTT. The encoded protein is CASSLGTGVGNEKLFF. The whole variable domain, filled in from reference TRBV13 and TRBJ1-4, reads AAGVIQSPRHLIKEKRETATLKCYPIPRHDTVYWYQQGPGQDPQFLISFYEKMQSDKGSIPDRFSAQQFSDYHSELNMSSLELGDSALYFCASSLGTGVGNEKLFFGSGTQLSVL.

This chain joins TRBV6-2 or TRBV6-3 and TRBJ2-3; 12 bases map to TRBD2. The CDR3 has 17 residues. V shed 5 bases, J shed 0 bases, and the junction held 6 bases outside the gene matches. Per germline, CDR1 MNHEY and CDR2 SVGEGT. In DNA, the CDR3 is TGTGCCAGCAGTGATGTGACTAGCGGGGGAAGCACAGATACGCAGTATTTT. Encoded protein: CASSDVTSGGSTDTQYF.

Details on this clonotype: A read error may explain this, as a much larger clone is one base away. Likely a read error: the CDR3 ends without its conserved phenylalanine or tryptophan. The chain employs TRBV27 and TRBJ2-7, with D possibly being TRBD1 (6 bases). With 5 bases removed from V and 0 bases from J, the gap between germline ends came to 17 bases. The CDR3 is made up of 16 amino acids. Germline values: CDR1 MNHEY, CDR2 SMNVEV (reference sequence). The CDR3 here is CASSPTPTGSSYEQYL. As DNA, the CDR3 is TGTGCCAGCAGTCCGACCCCGACAGGCAGCTCCTACGAGCAGTACCTC.

This clonotype came up a few times. This chain uses TRBV3-1 with TRBJ1-1; maybe TRBD1 (5 bases). This CDR3 has 15 amino acids. Germline V gene data show CDR1 as LGHDT and CDR2 as YNNKEL (reference sequence). Trimming removed 0 bases from V and 5 bases from J, with 13 bases in between. The CDR3 here is CASSQDPRGFTEAFF. The CDR3 DNA follows: TGTGCCAGCAGCCAAGATCCCCGGGGGTTTACTGAAGCTTTCTTT.

Ten or more counts support this clonotype. This chain joins TRBV5-1 and TRBJ2-7; no clear D gene. Between the trimmed V and J ends, which lost 1 base and 5 bases, there was a span of 4 bases. The germline CDR1 and CDR2 sequences are SGHRS and YFSETQ. This CDR3 has 11 residues. The CDR3 DNA follows: TGCGCCAGCAGCTTGATGGACGAGCAGTACTTC. This gives the protein CASSLMDEQYF.

A word on this clonotype: Being one base from a much bigger clone, this may be a read error. The V gene is TRBV10-2, the J gene TRBJ2-3; the match to TRBD2 covers 9 bases. In germline, CDR1 is WSHSY, CDR2 SAAADI. The CDR3 is 13 residues long. The V gene end was trimmed by 11 bases and the J gene end by 4 bases; junction bases not matched to a gene: 7. The CDR3 region has the DNA TGCGCCCACTCTAGCGGGAAGGCAGATACGCAGTATTTT. This sequence encodes CAHSSGKADTQYF.

This clonotype showed up many times. This rearrangement joins TRBV30 to TRBJ2-7; 7 positions agree with TRBD2. The germline CDR1 and CDR2 sequences are GTSNPN and SVGIG (reference sequence). The CDR3 totals 11 residues. V dropped 8 bases and J dropped 3; count of bases not matched to a gene: 4. CDR3 DNA: TGTGCCGGGGGGGGGTACTACGAGCAGTACTTC. Translating it yields CAGGGYYEQYF. The full variable domain, completed using reference TRBV30 and TRBJ2-7, is SQTIHQWPATLVQPVGSPLSLECTVEGTSNPNLYWYRQAAGRGLQLLFYSVGIGQISSEVPQNLSASRPQDRQFILSSKKLLLSDSGFYLCAGGGYYEQYFGPGTRLTVT.

This clonotype showed up just a few times. The chain is built from TRBV29-1 and TRBJ2-7; possible D gene TRBD2, 5 bases. Trimming shortened V by 4 bases and J by 3 bases, and 7 bases separated the two germline ends. The germline V gene has CDR1 SQVTM and CDR2 ANQGSEA. There are 11 residues in the CDR3. The CDR3 spells CSVVRGYEQYF. DNA of the CDR3: TGCAGCGTTGTACGGGGCTACGAGCAGTACTTC.

This clonotype was counted between two and nine times. The chain links TRBV6-5 to TRBJ2-5; 10 bases fit TRBD2. CDR3 length equals 15 residues. CDR1 MNHEY and CDR2 SVGAGI come from the germline V gene. V was pared by 5 bases and J by 6 bases, with 9 bases of the junction left unmatched. Here the CDR3 reads CASSAPGTSDKTQYF. The DNA of the CDR3 is TGTGCCAGCAGTGCCCCCGGGACTAGCGATAAGACCCAGTACTTC.

Comment on this clonotype: A much more abundant neighbour one base away suggests this may be a read error. As the CDR3 is not closed by the conserved phenylalanine or tryptophan, this likely results from a read error. The chain carries TRBV29-1 and TRBJ2-3; D might be TRBD2 (6 bases). The CDR3 consists of 15 residues. The V gene lost 3 bases and the J gene lost 7 bases, with 20 bases spanning the gap. Germline-derived CDR1 and CDR2 are SQVTM and ANQGSEA. The CDR3 sequence: CSVEVKGRSTNTQYS. The DNA of the CDR3 is TGCAGCGTTGAGGTCAAGGGGAGGAGTACAAATACGCAGTATTCT.

This clonotype was recorded many times. The rearrangement links TRBV4-1 to TRBJ1-1; TRBD1 matches at 8 bases. Germline V lookup: CDR1 MGHRA, CDR2 YSYEKL. V shed 2 bases, J shed 5 bases, and the junction held 7 bases outside the gene matches. The CDR3 is 15 residues long. CDR3 sequence (DNA): TGCGCCAGCAGCCAATTAACAGGGGGGTATACTGAAGCTTTCTTT. Residues: CASSQLTGGYTEAFF.

This clonotype was observed a few times. The gene calls are TRBV12-3 or TRBV12-4 and TRBJ1-4; D remains ambiguous. V lost 2 bases and J 4 bases, leaving 11 bases between the germline ends. The CDR3 consists of 15 residues. The CDR3 loop reads CASSLWNSDNEKLFF. DNA of the CDR3: TGTGCCAGCAGTTTATGGAACAGCGATAATGAAAAACTGTTTTTT.

This clonotype was counted many times. CDR3 in amino acids: CAISEYGGTEAFF. The CDR3 region has the DNA TGTGCCATCAGTGAGTATGGAGGCACTGAAGCTTTCTTT. This chain links TRBV10-3 with TRBJ1-1; the D is unclear. This CDR3 comprises 13 residues. Between the trimmed V and J ends, which lost 1 base and 4 bases, there was a span of 7 bases. CDR1 and CDR2 (germline): ENHRY, SYGVKD.

This clonotype has at least ten counts. The J gene is TRBJ2-7, the V gene TRBV4-2; no firm D call. The CDR3 totals 15 residues. V was shortened by 0 bases and J by 3 bases, with 12 bases between the two germline ends. Per germline, CDR1 LGHNA and CDR2 YNFKEQ. The DNA for the CDR3 is TGTGCCAGCAGCCAAGACGAAGACGGACGCTACGAGCAGTACTTC. Protein product: CASSQDEDGRYEQYF.

This clonotype has a handful of counts. A much larger clone differs from this one at a single base, so this may be a read error. This chain connects TRBV30 to TRBJ2-3, with D perhaps TRBD2 (6 bases). Germline-derived CDR1 and CDR2 are GTSNPN and SVGIG (reference sequence). The CDR3 spans 13 residues. CDR3 residues: CTWSVLGSDTQYF. CDR3 DNA: TGTACCTGGAGTGTACTCGGGAGCGATACGCAGTATTTT. Filled out from reference TRBV30 and TRBJ2-3, the complete variable domain reads SQTIHQWPATLVQPVGSPLSLECTVEGTSNPNLYWYRQAAGRGLQLLFYSVGIGQISSEVPQNLSASRPQDRQFILSSKKLLLSDSGFYLCTWSVLGSDTQYFGPGTRLTVL.

This clonotype appeared many times. The chain links TRBV7-9 to TRBJ2-3; no reliable D call. The germline V gene has CDR1 SEHNR and CDR2 FQNEAQ (reference sequence). This CDR3 contains 12 residues. Trimming shortened V by 5 bases and J by 7 bases, and 10 bases separated the two germline ends. DNA of the CDR3: TGTGCCAGCAGCCCATGGGTCAATACGCAGTATTTT. This gives the protein CASSPWVNTQYF.